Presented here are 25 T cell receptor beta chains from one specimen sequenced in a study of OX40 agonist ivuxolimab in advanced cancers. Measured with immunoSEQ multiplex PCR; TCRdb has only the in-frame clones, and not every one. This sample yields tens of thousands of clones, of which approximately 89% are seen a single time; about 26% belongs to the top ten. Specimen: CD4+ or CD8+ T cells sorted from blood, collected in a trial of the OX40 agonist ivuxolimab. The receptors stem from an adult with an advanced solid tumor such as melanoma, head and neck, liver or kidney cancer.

The CDR3 nucleotides read TGTGCCAGCAGTGTCCAGGGTTCGTGGGGCTACAATGAGCAGTTCTTC. Amino acid sequence: CASSVQGSWGYNEQFF. The gene calls are TRBV2 and TRBJ2-1; D might be TRBD1 (5 bases). Per germline, CDR1 SNHLY and CDR2 FYNNEI. CDR3 length: 16 amino acids. The V and J ends lost 4 bases and 3 bases respectively, with 16 bases between them.

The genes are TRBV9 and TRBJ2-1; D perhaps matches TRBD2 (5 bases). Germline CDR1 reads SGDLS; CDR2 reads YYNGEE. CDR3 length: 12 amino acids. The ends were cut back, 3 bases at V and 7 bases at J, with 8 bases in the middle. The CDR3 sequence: CASSGSVNEQFF. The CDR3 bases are TGTGCCAGCAGCGGTAGCGTAAATGAGCAGTTCTTC.

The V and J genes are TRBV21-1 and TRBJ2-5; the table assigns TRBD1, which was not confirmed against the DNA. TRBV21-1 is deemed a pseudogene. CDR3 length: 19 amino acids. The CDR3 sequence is CASSILLGVVDTYQETQYF. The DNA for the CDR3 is TGTGCCAGCAGCATCTTGTTGGGCGTTGTCGACACTTACCAAGAGACCCAGTACTTC.

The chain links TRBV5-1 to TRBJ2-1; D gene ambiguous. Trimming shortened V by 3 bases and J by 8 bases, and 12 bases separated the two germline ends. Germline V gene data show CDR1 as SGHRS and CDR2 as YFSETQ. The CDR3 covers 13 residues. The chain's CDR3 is CASSSLTSDEQFF. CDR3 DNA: TGCGCCAGCAGCTCCCTAACGAGCGATGAGCAGTTCTTC.

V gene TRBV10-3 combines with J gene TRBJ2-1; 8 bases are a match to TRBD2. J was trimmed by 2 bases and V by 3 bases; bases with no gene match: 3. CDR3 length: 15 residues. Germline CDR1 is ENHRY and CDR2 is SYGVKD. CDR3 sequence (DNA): TGTGCCATCAGTGAACTAGCGGAGCCCTACAATGAGCAGTTCTTC. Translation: CAISELAEPYNEQFF.

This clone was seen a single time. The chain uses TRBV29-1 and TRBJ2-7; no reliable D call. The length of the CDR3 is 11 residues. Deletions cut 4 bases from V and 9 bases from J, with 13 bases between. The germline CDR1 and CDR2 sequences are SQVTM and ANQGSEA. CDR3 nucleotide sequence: TGCAGCGTTGCGGTAGGGAAAGGGCAGTACTTC. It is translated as CSVAVGKGQYF.

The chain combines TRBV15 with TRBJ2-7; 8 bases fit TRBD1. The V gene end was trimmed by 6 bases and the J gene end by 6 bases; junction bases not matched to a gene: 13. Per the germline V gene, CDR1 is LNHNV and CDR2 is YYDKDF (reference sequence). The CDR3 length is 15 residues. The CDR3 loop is CATSQGALGLFEQYF. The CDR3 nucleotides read TGTGCCACCAGTCAGGGGGCTTTGGGGCTCTTCGAGCAGTACTTC.

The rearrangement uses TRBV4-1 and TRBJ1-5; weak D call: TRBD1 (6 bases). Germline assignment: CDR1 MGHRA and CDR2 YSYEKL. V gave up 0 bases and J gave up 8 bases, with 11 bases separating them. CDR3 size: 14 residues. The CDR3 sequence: CASSQDRGLKPQHF. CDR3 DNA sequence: TGCGCCAGCAGCCAAGACAGGGGTCTAAAGCCCCAGCATTTT.

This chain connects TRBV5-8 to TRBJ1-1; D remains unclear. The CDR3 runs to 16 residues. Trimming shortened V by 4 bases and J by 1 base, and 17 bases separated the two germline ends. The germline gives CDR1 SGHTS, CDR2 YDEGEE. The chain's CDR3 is CASSPLPGVPNTEAFF. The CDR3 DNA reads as TGTGCCAGCAGCCCCCTTCCCGGAGTGCCGAACACTGAAGCTTTCTTT. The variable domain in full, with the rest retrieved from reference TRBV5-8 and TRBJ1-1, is EAGVTQSPTHLIKTRGQQATLRCSPISGHTSVYWYQQALGLGLQFLLWYDEGEERNRGNFPPRFSGRQFPNYSSELNVNALELEDSALYLCASSPLPGVPNTEAFFGQGTRLTVV.

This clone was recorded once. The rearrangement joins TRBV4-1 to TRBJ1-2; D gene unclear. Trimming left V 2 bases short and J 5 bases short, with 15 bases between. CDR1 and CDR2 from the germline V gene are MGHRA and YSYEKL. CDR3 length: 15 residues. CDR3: CASSQREQRTYGYTF. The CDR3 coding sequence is TGCGCCAGCAGCCAAAGAGAACAAAGAACTTATGGCTACACCTTC.

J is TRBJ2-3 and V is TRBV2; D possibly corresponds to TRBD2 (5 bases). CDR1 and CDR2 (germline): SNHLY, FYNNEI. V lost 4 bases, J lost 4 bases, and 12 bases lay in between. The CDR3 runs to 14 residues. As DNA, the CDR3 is TGTGCCAGCAGTGGTAGAGGAGGCGCAGATACGCAGTATTTT. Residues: CASSGRGGADTQYF.

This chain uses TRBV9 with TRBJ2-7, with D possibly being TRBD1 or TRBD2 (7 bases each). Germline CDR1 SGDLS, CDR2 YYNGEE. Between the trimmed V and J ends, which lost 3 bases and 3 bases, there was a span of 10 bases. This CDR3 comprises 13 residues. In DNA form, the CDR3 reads TGTGCCAGCAGCGCAGGGGGGGACTACGAGCAGTACTTC. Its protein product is CASSAGGDYEQYF.

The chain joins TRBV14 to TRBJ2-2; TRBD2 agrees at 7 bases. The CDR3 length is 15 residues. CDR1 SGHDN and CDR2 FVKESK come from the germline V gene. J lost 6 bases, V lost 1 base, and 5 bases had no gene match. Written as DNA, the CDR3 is TGTGCCAGCAGCCAAGGGACTAGTATAGCCGGGGAGCTGTTTTTT. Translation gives CASSQGTSIAGELFF.

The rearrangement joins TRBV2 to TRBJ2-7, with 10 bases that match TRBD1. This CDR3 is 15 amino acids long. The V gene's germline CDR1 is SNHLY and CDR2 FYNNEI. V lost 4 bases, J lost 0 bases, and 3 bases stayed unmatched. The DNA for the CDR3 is TGTGCCAGCAGTGGGGACAGGGGAACCTCCTACGAGCAGTACTTC. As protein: CASSGDRGTSYEQYF.

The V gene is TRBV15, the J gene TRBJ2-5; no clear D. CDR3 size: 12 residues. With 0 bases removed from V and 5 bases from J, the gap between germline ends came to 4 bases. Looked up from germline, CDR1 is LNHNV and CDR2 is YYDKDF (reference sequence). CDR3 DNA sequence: TGTGCCACCAGCAGAGATGGGGAGACCCAGTACTTC. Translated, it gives CATSRDGETQYF.

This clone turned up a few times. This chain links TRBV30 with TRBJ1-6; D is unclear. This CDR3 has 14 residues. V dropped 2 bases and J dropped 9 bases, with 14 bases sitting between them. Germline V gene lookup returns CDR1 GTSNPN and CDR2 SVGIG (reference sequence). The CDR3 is CAWSRGRRISPLHF. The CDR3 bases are TGTGCCTGGAGTCGAGGGAGGAGGATTTCACCCCTCCACTTT.

The chain's CDR3 is CASSFWDTNYGYTF. For the CDR3, the DNA is TGTGCCAGCAGTTTCTGGGACACTAACTATGGCTACACCTTC. V gene TRBV28 combines with J gene TRBJ1-2; possibly TRBD1 for D (6 bases). V dropped 3 bases and J dropped 0 bases, with 8 bases sitting between them. Per the germline V gene, CDR1 is MDHEN and CDR2 is SYDVKM. The CDR3 is made up of 14 amino acids.

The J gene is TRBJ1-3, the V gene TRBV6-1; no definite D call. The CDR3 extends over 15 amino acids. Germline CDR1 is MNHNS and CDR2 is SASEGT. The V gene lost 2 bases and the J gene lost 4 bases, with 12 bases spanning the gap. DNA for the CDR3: TGTGCCAGCAGTGAAAGACGGTGGGTGGGAAACACCATATATTTT. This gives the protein CASSERRWVGNTIYF.

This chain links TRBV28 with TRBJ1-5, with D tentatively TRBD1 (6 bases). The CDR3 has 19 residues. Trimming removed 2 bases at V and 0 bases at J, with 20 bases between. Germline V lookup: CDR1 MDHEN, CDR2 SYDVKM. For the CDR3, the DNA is TGTGCCAGCAGTTTAAGCACAAGGATGGGGGCTAGTAGCAATCAGCCCCAGCATTTT. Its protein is CASSLSTRMGASSNQPQHF.

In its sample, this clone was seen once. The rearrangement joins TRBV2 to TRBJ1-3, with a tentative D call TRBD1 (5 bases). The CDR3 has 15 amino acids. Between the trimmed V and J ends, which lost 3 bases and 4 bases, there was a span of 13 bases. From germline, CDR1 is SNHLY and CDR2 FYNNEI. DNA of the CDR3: TGTGCCAGCAGTGACTCCGGACAAACGGGAAACACCATATATTTT. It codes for CASSDSGQTGNTIYF.

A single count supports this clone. CDR3 loop: CARKGYGYTF. In DNA, the CDR3 is TGTGCCAGAAAAGGTTATGGCTACACCTTC. The gene calls are TRBV5-3 and TRBJ1-2; D not resolved. TRBV5-3 is noted as an ORF with a role that remains uncertain. This CDR3 is built from 10 residues. The ends were cut back, 6 bases at V and 5 bases at J, with 5 bases in the middle.

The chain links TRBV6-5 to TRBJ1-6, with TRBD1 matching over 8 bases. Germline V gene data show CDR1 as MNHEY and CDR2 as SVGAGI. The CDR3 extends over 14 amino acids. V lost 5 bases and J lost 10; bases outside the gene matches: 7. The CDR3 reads CASSPDRDGSPLHF. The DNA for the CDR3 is TGTGCCAGCAGTCCGGACAGGGATGGGTCACCCCTCCACTTT.

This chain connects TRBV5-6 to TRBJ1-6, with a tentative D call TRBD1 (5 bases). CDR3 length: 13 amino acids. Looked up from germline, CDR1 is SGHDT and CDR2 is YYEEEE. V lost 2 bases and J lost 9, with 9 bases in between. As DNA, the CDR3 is TGTGCCAGCAGCTTAGCTGGGGGTTCACCCCTCCACTTT. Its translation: CASSLAGGSPLHF.

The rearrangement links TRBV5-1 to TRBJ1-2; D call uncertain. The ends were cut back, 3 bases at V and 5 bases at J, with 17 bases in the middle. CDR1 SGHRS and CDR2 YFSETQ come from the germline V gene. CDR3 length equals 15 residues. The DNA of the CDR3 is TGCGCCAGCAGCTCGTCTAATTCCGGAGGATATGGCTACACCTTC. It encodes CASSSSNSGGYGYTF.

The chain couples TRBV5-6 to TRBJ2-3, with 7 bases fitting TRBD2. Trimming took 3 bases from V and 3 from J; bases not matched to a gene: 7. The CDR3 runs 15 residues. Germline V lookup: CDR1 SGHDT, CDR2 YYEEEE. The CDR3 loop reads CASSSWTSLTDTQYF. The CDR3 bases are TGTGCCAGCAGCTCGTGGACTAGTTTGACAGATACGCAGTATTTT.